These 11 T cell receptor beta chains were all obtained from the same sample, sequenced in a study of shared clonotypes between healthy human individuals. Clones were read by immunoSEQ multiplex PCR, and TCRdb kept only the in-frame ones, dropping some. The table lists approximately 2.1 million clones, more than 85% of them singletons. The sequenced sample consisted of naive CD4+ T cells from PBMCs. Subset defined: CD45RA+ positively selected. These receptors were taken from a man between 18 and 35 years old in good health. Some clones in this sample may be carry-over from other donors' samples.

The chain couples TRBV30 to TRBJ1-5; unclear D gene. With 2 bases removed from V and 2 bases from J, the gap between germline ends came to 13 bases. The CDR3 has 15 amino acids. Germline-derived CDR1 and CDR2 are GTSNPN and SVGIG (reference sequence). Written as DNA, the CDR3 is TGTGCCTGGAGTAGAGCGGGTGGCGGCAATCAGCCCCAGCATTTT. It translates to CAWSRAGGGNQPQHF.

The chain is built from TRBV7-9 and TRBJ1-2; D not resolved. The CDR3 loop spans 16 amino acids. The germline CDR1 and CDR2 sequences are SEHNR and FQNEAQ (reference sequence). Trimming stripped 2 bases from V and 0 bases from J, with 13 bases between. The CDR3 DNA follows: TGTGCCAGCAGCTTAAGACTCGGCAGCCCTAACTATGGCTACACCTTC. Its translation is CASSLRLGSPNYGYTF.

This chain links TRBV19 with TRBJ1-5; D ambiguous. Germline loops: CDR1 LNHDA, CDR2 SQIVND (reference sequence). The CDR3 contains 12 residues. The ends were cut back, 7 bases at V and 6 bases at J, with 10 bases in the middle. The DNA for the CDR3 is TGTGCCAGTAAGGGTGGGAGTCAGCCCCAGCATTTT. Translation gives CASKGGSQPQHF.

The chain recombines TRBV6-5 with TRBJ1-1; D is undetermined. Germline CDR1 is MNHEY and CDR2 is SVGAGI. The CDR3 is 13 residues long. V was shortened by 2 bases and J by 4 bases, with 8 bases between the two germline ends. CDR3 protein: CASSYVLGTEAFF. Here the CDR3 DNA reads TGTGCCAGCAGTTACGTGTTGGGCACTGAAGCTTTCTTT.

The chain carries TRBV11-2 and TRBJ2-7, with 8 bases that match TRBD2. V lost 5 bases and J lost 12; bases outside the gene matches: 15. Germline assignment: CDR1 SGHAT and CDR2 FQNNGV. The CDR3 runs to 14 residues. This chain's CDR3 is CASSPGWREEVRYF. DNA for the CDR3: TGTGCCAGCAGCCCAGGCTGGCGGGAGGAAGTTCGGTACTTC.

V gene TRBV11-3 combines with J gene TRBJ2-3; no definite D call. Per the germline V gene, CDR1 is SGHNT and CDR2 is YENEEA. The CDR3 totals 13 residues. Trimming took off 2 bases at V and 4 bases at J, with 7 bases between the two ends. The CDR3 nucleotides are TGTGCCAGCAGCTTAAGTTGGCCAGATACGCAGTATTTT. Translation gives CASSLSWPDTQYF.

This clone was observed a handful of times. The chain links TRBV7-9 to TRBJ2-1; tentative D call: TRBD1 (5 bases). V gave up 3 bases and J gave up 3 bases, with 9 bases separating them. The CDR3 contains 14 residues. Per germline, CDR1 SEHNR and CDR2 FQNEAQ (reference sequence). The CDR3 sequence: CASSFGQSYNEQFF. As DNA, the CDR3 is TGTGCCAGCAGCTTCGGACAAAGCTACAATGAGCAGTTCTTC.

The rearrangement joins TRBV7-3 to TRBJ2-1; D unresolved. This CDR3 is 17 amino acids long. Trimming left V 5 bases short and J 0 bases short, with 17 bases between. CDR1 is SGHTA and CDR2 is FQGTGA in the germline V gene. In nucleotides, the CDR3 is TGTGCCAGCAGCCAAAACACGCGGTTGAGCTCCTACAATGAGCAGTTCTTC. Its protein is CASSQNTRLSSYNEQFF.

Concerning this clone itself: Other nucleotide sequences in the sample specify the same CDR3. This chain joins TRBV9 and TRBJ2-2; no definite D call. Trimming left V 0 bases short and J 0 bases short, with 3 bases between. CDR1 SGDLS and CDR2 YYNGEE come from the germline V gene. The CDR3 contains 14 residues. The CDR3: CASSVGTNTGELFF. The CDR3 DNA is TGTGCCAGCAGCGTAGGGACGAACACCGGGGAGCTGTTTTTT.

The chain links TRBV19 to TRBJ2-4; perhaps TRBD2 as D (5 bases). V lost 3 bases and J lost 3, with 12 bases in between. CDR3 size: 15 residues. The germline gives CDR1 LNHDA, CDR2 SQIVND (reference sequence). The CDR3, as DNA: TGTGCCAGTAGTATTTACGGTGAGGGCAAAAACATTCAGTACTTC. It codes for CASSIYGEGKNIQYF.

CDR3 amino acids: CASRFSGGVAGELFF. CDR3 sequence (DNA): TGTGCCAGCAGATTTTCCGGGGGGGTCGCCGGGGAGCTGTTTTTT. The chain links TRBV6-1 to TRBJ2-2; TRBD2 matches 8 bases. Losses at the gene ends were 6 bases for V and 6 bases for J; bases not matched to a gene: 9. The CDR3 consists of 15 residues. Germline assignment: CDR1 MNHNS and CDR2 SASEGT.